This TCR beta chain was retrieved from a study of cytomegalovirus exposure and HLA in healthy donors. Sequenced by immunoSEQ multiplex PCR; TCRdb stores in-frame clones only, minus some. The repertoire has under 400,000 clones, 70% to 90% of them found once; the top ten carry roughly 0.8%. There are 16 residues in the CDR3. Trimming cost V 1 base and J 3 bases; bases outside gene matches: 8. Germline CDR1 and CDR2: MGHRA and YSYEKL. This clonotype was sampled from a woman under 30 in good health and CMV-seronegative. V usage is TRBV4-1 and J usage is TRBJ2-7; the match to TRBD2 covers 8 bases. The sequenced sample was PBMCs. The CDR3: CASSQAHTGGHYEQYF. CDR3 DNA: TGCGCCAGCAGCCAAGCACACACGGGGGGGCACTACGAGCAGTACTTC.